This TCR beta chain was documented in a study of blood T cell repertoires in COVID-19. As for the study in general: The United States, Italy and Spain were the sources of the acute and convalescent COVID-19 samples. The cDNA or gDNA used as material had been derived from T cells, B-cell-depleted T cells, or PBMCs.

The CDR3 runs to 14 residues. V gave up 1 base and J gave up 8 bases; unmatched junction bases: 8. From germline, CDR1 is SQVTM and CDR2 ANQGSEA. Authors' methods: Amplification of reference gene primers was used by the study to estimate nucleated cell counts. Clones were sequenced by immunoSEQ multiplex PCR, and TCRdb holds only the in-frame ones, with some missing. V, J and clone size reflect that table, while D and trimming were determined from the DNA. The table shows approximately 99,000 clones, with roughly four fifths occurring only once. This sequence was found in a woman in her seventies with acute or convalescent COVID-19. The V and J genes are TRBV29-1 and TRBJ1-2; TRBD1 matches 9 bases. Sequencing was performed on peripheral blood. CDR3 in amino acids: CSVEGRDRDGGYTF. In DNA, the CDR3 is TGCAGCGTTGAAGGGCGGGACAGGGACGGCGGCTACACCTTC. Supplemented by reference TRBV29-1 and TRBJ1-2, the full variable domain reads SAVISQKPSRDICQRGTSLTIQCQVDSQVTMMFWYRQQPGQSLTLIATANQGSEATYESGFVIDKFPISRPNLTFSTLTVSNMSPEDSSIYLCSVEGRDRDGGYTFGSGTRLTVV.